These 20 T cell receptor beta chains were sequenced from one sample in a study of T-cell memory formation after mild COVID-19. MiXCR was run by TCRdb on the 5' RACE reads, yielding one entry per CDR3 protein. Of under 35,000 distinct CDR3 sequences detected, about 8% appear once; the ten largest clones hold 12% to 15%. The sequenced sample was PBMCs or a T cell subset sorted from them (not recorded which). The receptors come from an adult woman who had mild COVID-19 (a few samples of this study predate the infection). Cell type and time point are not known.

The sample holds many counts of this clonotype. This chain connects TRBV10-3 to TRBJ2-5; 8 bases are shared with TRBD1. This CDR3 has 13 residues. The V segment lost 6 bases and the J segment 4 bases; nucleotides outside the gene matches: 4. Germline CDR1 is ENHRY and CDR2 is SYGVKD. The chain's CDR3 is CAISPDRGETQYF. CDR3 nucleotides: TGTGCCATCAGCCCCGACAGGGGAGAGACCCAGTACTTC.

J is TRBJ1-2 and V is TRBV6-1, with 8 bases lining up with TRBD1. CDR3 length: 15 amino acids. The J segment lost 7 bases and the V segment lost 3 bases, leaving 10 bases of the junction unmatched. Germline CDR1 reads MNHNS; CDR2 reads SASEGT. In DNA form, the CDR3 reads TGTGCCAGCAGTGACCTTGGACAGGGATTCATTGGCTACACCTTC. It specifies CASSDLGQGFIGYTF.

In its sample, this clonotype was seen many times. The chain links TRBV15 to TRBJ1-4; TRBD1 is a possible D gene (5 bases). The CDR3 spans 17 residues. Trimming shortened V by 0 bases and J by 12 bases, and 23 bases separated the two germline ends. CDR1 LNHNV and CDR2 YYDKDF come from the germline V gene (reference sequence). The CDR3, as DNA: TGTGCCACCAGCAGAGATCCCGGGACGGCGGCTATGGGAGAACTGTTTTTT. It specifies CATSRDPGTAAMGELFF.

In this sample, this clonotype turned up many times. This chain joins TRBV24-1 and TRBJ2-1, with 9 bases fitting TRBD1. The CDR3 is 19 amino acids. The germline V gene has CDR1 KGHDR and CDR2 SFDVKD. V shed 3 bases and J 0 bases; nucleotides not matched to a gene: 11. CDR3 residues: CATSDKTNRGQSSYNEQFF. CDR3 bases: TGTGCCACCAGTGATAAGACGAACAGGGGGCAGAGCTCCTACAATGAGCAGTTCTTC.

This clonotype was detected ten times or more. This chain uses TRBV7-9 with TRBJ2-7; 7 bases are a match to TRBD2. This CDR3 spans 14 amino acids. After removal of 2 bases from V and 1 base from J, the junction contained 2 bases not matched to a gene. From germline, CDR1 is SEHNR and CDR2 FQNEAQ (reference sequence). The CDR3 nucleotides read TGTGCCAGCAGCTTAAGCGGGAAATCCTACGAGCAGTACTTC. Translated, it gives CASSLSGKSYEQYF.

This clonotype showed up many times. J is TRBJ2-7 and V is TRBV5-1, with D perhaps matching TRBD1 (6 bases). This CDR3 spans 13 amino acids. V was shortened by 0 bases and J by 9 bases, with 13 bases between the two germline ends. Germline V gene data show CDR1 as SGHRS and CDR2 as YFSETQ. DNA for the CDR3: TGCGCCAGCAGCTTGGAACAGGGAAGGAGGCAGTACTTC. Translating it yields CASSLEQGRRQYF.

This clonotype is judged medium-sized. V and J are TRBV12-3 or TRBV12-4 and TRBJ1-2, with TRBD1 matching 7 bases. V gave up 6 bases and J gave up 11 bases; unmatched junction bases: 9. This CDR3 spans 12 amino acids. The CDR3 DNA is TGTGCCAGCAGGGCGACAGGGATAAGGTACACCTTC. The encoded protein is CASRATGIRYTF.

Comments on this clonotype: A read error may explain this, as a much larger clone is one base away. The CDR3 is CARSLVREKDEQYF. The CDR3 nucleotides read TGCGCCAGAAGCTTGGTGCGGGAGAAGGACGAGCAGTACTTC. V is TRBV5-1 and J is TRBJ2-7; TRBD2 aligns across 7 bases. CDR1 and CDR2 (germline): SGHRS, YFSETQ. This CDR3 spans 14 amino acids.

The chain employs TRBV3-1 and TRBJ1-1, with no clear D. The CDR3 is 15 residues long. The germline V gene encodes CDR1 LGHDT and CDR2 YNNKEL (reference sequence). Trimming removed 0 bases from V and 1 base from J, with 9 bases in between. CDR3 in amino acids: CASSQDAVPNTEAFF. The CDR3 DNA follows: TGTGCCAGCAGCCAAGATGCAGTGCCGAACACTGAAGCTTTCTTT.

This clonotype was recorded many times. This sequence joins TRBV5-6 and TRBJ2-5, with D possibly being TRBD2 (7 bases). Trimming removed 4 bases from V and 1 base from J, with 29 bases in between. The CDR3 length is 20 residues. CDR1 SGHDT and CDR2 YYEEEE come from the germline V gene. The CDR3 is CASSPKRKLLGRGGQETQYF. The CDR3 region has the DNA TGTGCCAGCAGCCCCAAACGAAAATTATTAGGGAGGGGGGGCCAAGAGACCCAGTACTTC.

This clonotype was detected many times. In nucleotides, the CDR3 is TGTGCCAGCAGCCAACAACTAGCGGCCTCTGGGTACAATGAGCAGTTCTTC. Translated: CASSQQLAASGYNEQFF. The rearrangement joins TRBV4-2 to TRBJ2-1; 8 nucleotides align to TRBD2. The germline V gene has CDR1 LGHNA and CDR2 YNFKEQ. The CDR3 sequence is 17 residues long. After removal of 2 bases from V and 4 bases from J, the junction contained 10 bases not matched to a gene.

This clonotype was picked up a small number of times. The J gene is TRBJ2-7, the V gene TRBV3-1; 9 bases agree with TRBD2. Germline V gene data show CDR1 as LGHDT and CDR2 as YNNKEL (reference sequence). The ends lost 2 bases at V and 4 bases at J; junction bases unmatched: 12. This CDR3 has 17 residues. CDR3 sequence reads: CASSQLRSPSGVYEQYF. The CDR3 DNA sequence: TGTGCCAGCAGCCAACTAAGGTCCCCTAGCGGGGTATACGAGCAGTACTTC.

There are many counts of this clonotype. The chain's CDR3 is CASSLLPPGVAGVRGHNEQFF. DNA of the CDR3: TGTGCCAGCAGTTTACTCCCACCTGGGGTAGCGGGGGTTCGGGGACACAATGAGCAGTTCTTC. The chain joins TRBV27 to TRBJ2-1, with 9 bases aligning to TRBD2. V shed 2 bases and J 5 bases; nucleotides not matched to a gene: 22. Germline V gene data show CDR1 as MNHEY and CDR2 as SMNVEV (reference sequence). The CDR3 totals 21 residues.

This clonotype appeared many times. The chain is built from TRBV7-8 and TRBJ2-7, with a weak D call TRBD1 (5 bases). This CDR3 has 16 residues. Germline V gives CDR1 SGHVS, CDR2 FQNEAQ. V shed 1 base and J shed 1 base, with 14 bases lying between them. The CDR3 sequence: CASSLVPGQLSYEQYF. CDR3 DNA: TGTGCCAGCAGCTTAGTTCCAGGGCAACTTTCCTACGAGCAGTACTTC.

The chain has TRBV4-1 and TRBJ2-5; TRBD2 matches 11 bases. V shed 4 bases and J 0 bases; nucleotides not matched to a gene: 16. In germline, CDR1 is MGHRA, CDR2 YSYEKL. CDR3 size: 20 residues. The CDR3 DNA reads TGCGCCAGCAGCCGAACCACGCTAGGACTAGCGGGCGCGTACCAAGAGACCCAGTACTTC. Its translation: CASSRTTLGLAGAYQETQYF.

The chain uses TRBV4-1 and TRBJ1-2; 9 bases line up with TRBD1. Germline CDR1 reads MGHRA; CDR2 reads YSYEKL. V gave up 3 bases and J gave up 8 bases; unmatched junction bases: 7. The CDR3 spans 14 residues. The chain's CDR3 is CASSHYRGQGGYTF. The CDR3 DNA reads TGCGCCAGCAGCCACTACAGGGGGCAAGGAGGCTACACCTTC.

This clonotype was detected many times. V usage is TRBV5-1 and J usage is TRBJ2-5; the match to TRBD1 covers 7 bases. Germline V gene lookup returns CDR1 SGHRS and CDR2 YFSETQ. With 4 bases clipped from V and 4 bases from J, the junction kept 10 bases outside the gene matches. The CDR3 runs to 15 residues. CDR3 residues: CASSVLPGQIETQYF. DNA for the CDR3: TGCGCCAGCAGCGTCCTCCCGGGACAGATAGAGACCCAGTACTTC. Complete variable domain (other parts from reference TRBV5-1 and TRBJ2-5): KAGVTQTPRYLIKTRGQQVTLSCSPISGHRSVSWYQQTPGQGLQFLFEYFSETQRNKGNFPGRFSGRQFSNSRSEMNVSTLELGDSALYLCASSVLPGQIETQYFGPGTRLLVL.

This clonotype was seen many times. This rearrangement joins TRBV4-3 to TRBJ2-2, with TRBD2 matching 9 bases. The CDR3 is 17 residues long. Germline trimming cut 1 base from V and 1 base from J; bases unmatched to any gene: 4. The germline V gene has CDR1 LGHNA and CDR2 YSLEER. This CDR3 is CASSQGFSGRNTGELFF. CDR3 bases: TGCGCCAGCAGCCAAGGCTTTAGCGGGAGGAACACCGGGGAGCTGTTTTTT.

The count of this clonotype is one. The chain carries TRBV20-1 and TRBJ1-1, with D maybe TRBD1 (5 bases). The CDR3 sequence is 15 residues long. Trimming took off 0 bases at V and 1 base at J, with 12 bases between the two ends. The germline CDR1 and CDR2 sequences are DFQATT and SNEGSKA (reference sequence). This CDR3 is CSARDVGGGNTEAFF. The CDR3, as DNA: TGCAGTGCTAGAGACGTGGGGGGTGGGAACACTGAAGCTTTCTTT.

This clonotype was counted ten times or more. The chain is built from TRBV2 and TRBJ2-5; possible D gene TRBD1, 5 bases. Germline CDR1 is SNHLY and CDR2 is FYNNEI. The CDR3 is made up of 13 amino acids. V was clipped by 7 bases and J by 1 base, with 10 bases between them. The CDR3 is CASNGQGQETQYF. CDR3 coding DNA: TGTGCCAGCAACGGGCAGGGCCAAGAGACCCAGTACTTC.